The 16 T cell receptor beta chains in this list originate from one sample, sequenced in a study of T cells after yellow fever vaccination (dated by TCRdb to the late 2010s). Receptors were amplified or captured by 5' RACE. The listed sequencing device is Illumina NovaSeq 6000. TCRdb reran the public reads through fastp at Q25 and MiXCR, keeping productive beta chains. Rows matching on CDR3 protein sequence are summarized as one entry with the most common DNA and genes. The sample contains 200,000 to 300,000 distinct CDR3 sequences, more than 3.5% of them found a single time. 19% of the sample is in the top ten clones. Interpreted using the paper, the treatment or condition label stands for: live attenuated yellow fever vaccine strain. The specimen comprised PBMCs, sampled 15 days after the yellow fever booster vaccination. The receptor set was obtained from a man aged 18 to 35 who received the YFV17D yellow fever vaccine.

This clonotype has only a few counts. CDR3 in DNA: TGTGCCAGCAGCGCGGGACAGCCTATGGAGACCCAGTACTTC. Translated, it gives CASSAGQPMETQYF. The chain couples TRBV5-4 to TRBJ2-5, with D perhaps TRBD1 (7 bases). This CDR3 has 14 residues. V was clipped by 4 bases and J by 5 bases, with 15 bases between them. Germline-derived CDR1 and CDR2 are SGHNT and YYREEE (reference sequence).

This clonotype was seen ten or more times. The V gene is TRBV6-5, the J gene TRBJ2-1; D possibly matches TRBD1 or TRBD2 (5 bases each). The V end was cut by 4 bases, the J end by 6 bases, with 10 bases between. Germline V gene data show CDR1 as MNHEY and CDR2 as SVGAGI. The CDR3 contains 13 residues. The CDR3 loop is CASSWGPPNEQFF. CDR3 bases: TGTGCCAGCAGTTGGGGACCCCCCAATGAGCAGTTCTTC.

The sample holds many counts of this clonotype. J is TRBJ2-2 and V is TRBV24-1; D is perhaps TRBD1 (6 bases). The V gene's germline CDR1 is KGHDR and CDR2 SFDVKD. This CDR3 contains 14 residues. Between the trimmed V and J ends, which lost 5 bases and 6 bases, there was a span of 12 bases. This CDR3 reads CATSVTGKSGELFF. DNA of the CDR3: TGTGCCACCAGTGTAACAGGGAAGTCCGGGGAGCTGTTTTTT.

In its sample, this clonotype was seen many times. V usage is TRBV27 and J usage is TRBJ2-7, with D possibly matching TRBD2 (5 bases). This CDR3 has 14 residues. Trimming cost V 6 bases and J 0 bases, with 12 bases left between them. The V gene's germline CDR1 is MNHEY and CDR2 SMNVEV (reference sequence). CDR3 region: CASSSAGGSYEQYF. The CDR3 DNA sequence: TGTGCCAGCAGCTCCGCGGGTGGCTCCTACGAGCAGTACTTC.

Many counts were recorded for this clonotype. This chain connects TRBV23-1 to TRBJ2-3, with D maybe TRBD1 (6 bases). TRBV23-1 is marked as an open reading frame, function uncertain. This CDR3 is built from 17 residues. V was pared by 3 bases and J by 2 bases, with 18 bases between. The CDR3 here is CASSQCSGEGHTDTQYF. The CDR3 nucleotides read TGCGCCAGCAGTCAGTGCTCAGGGGAAGGGCACACAGATACGCAGTATTTT.

This CDR3 is CASTERDRVQPQHF. Here the CDR3 DNA reads TGCGCCAGCACCGAAAGGGACAGGGTTCAGCCCCAGCATTTT. The V call is TRBV10-1, the J call TRBJ1-5, with TRBD1 identical over 9 bases. CDR1 WNHNN and CDR2 SYGVQD come from the germline V gene (reference sequence). Trimming took 7 bases from V and 6 from J; bases not matched to a gene: 7. The CDR3 runs to 14 residues.

This clonotype was counted at least ten times. DNA for the CDR3: TGTGCCAGCAGCTCCCACCCTATTACTAGCGGGGTTTACAATGAGCAGTTCTTC. This gives the protein CASSSHPITSGVYNEQFF. This chain links TRBV7-9 with TRBJ2-1, with 10 bases lining up with TRBD2. The ends lost 4 bases at V and 4 bases at J; junction bases unmatched: 13. The germline V gene encodes CDR1 SEHNR and CDR2 FQNEAQ (reference sequence). This CDR3 spans 18 amino acids.

This clonotype was seen repeatedly, ten times or more. The chain joins TRBV27 to TRBJ2-3, with D tentatively TRBD1 (6 bases). This CDR3 is 14 amino acids long. V was clipped by 3 bases and J by 8 bases, with 15 bases between them. Germline V lookup: CDR1 MNHEY, CDR2 SMNVEV (reference sequence). The CDR3 nucleotides are TGTGCCAGCAGTTTCACAGGGTCGTTGGGTACGCAGTATTTT. The encoded protein is CASSFTGSLGTQYF.

The table lists this clonotype with many counts. The rearrangement links TRBV7-2 to TRBJ1-1; D gene unclear. The CDR3 covers 14 residues. Looked up from germline, CDR1 is SGHTA and CDR2 is FQGNSA. Trimming removed 5 bases at V and 2 bases at J, with 12 bases between. CDR3 region: CASSPWRVNTEAFF. The DNA of the CDR3 is TGTGCCAGCAGCCCTTGGAGGGTTAACACTGAAGCTTTCTTT.

This clonotype was counted only a few times. The J gene is TRBJ2-5, the V gene TRBV10-3; D is unclear. Germline values: CDR1 ENHRY, CDR2 SYGVKD. With 5 bases removed from V and 2 bases from J, the gap between germline ends came to 9 bases. This CDR3 has 13 amino acids. CDR3 DNA sequence: TGTGCCATCAGTTTGGCGGAGCAAGAGACCCAGTACTTC. Translated, it gives CAISLAEQETQYF.

This clonotype was seen at least ten times. The chain couples TRBV29-1 to TRBJ2-1; D possibly matches TRBD1 or TRBD2 (5 bases each). Germline values: CDR1 SQVTM, CDR2 ANQGSEA. This CDR3 region has 11 residues. V was trimmed by 6 bases and J by 9 bases, leaving 12 bases between them. The CDR3 reads CSVRRDGEQFF. CDR3 DNA sequence: TGCAGCGTACGCAGGGACGGTGAGCAGTTCTTC.

In its sample, this clonotype was seen many times. This chain joins TRBV15 and TRBJ1-5, with D possibly being TRBD1 (6 bases). CDR1 is LNHNV, CDR2 YYDKDF, per germline (reference sequence). The CDR3 totals 16 residues. The ends were cut back, 1 base at V and 6 bases at J, with 16 bases in the middle. The CDR3 region has the DNA TGTGCCACCAGCAGAGCTGCGGGGGGCGACGGTCAGCCCCAGCATTTT. Protein product: CATSRAAGGDGQPQHF.

In its sample, this clonotype was seen many times. The chain joins TRBV5-1 to TRBJ1-3; a possible D gene is TRBD1 (5 bases). Trimming pared 0 bases from V and 0 bases from J, leaving 10 bases between. Looked up from germline, CDR1 is SGHRS and CDR2 is YFSETQ. The CDR3 totals 16 residues. The DNA for the CDR3 is TGCGCCAGCAGCTTGGCCGCGGGGACCTCTGGAAACACCATATATTTT. Translating gives CASSLAAGTSGNTIYF.

This chain uses TRBV5-1 with TRBJ1-1, with D possibly TRBD1 on 6 matching bases. Germline CDR1 SGHRS, CDR2 YFSETQ. Trimming pared 4 bases from V and 0 bases from J, leaving 16 bases between. The CDR3 loop spans 16 amino acids. This CDR3 is CASSAKQGGMNTEAFF. For the CDR3, the DNA is TGCGCCAGCAGCGCGAAACAGGGAGGGATGAACACTGAAGCTTTCTTT. The entire variable domain, with the rest obtained from reference TRBV5-1 and TRBJ1-1, is as follows: KAGVTQTPRYLIKTRGQQVTLSCSPISGHRSVSWYQQTPGQGLQFLFEYFSETQRNKGNFPGRFSGRQFSNSRSEMNVSTLELGDSALYLCASSAKQGGMNTEAFFGQGTRLTVV.

This clonotype has at least ten counts. The chain recombines TRBV4-3 with TRBJ2-1; 8 nucleotides line up with TRBD2. The CDR3 length is 17 residues. Germline V gene data show CDR1 as LGHNA and CDR2 as YSLEER. V gave up 0 bases and J gave up 8 bases; unmatched junction bases: 12. As DNA, the CDR3 is TGCGCCAGCAGCCAAGATGGAAGGGGGACTAGACGGGATGAGCAGTTCTTC. Translation: CASSQDGRGTRRDEQFF.

This clonotype was counted many times. The CDR3 region has the DNA TGCGCCAGCAGCTTGGGGGCAGGGGACACAGATACGCAGTATTTT. This gives the protein CASSLGAGDTDTQYF. This chain connects TRBV5-1 to TRBJ2-3; D is possibly TRBD1 (6 bases). Germline CDR1 reads SGHRS; CDR2 reads YFSETQ. The CDR3 totals 15 residues. The V end lost 0 bases, the J end lost 2 bases, and 10 bases lay between the germline ends.